Presented here are 3 T cell receptor beta chains from one specimen sequenced in a study of early T cells in non-severe SARS-CoV-2 infection. A single record per CDR3 protein comes from TCRdb applying MiXCR to the 5' RACE reads. This sample has about 56,000 distinct CDR3 sequences, with about 10% found just once. Sequencing was done on a sample of whole blood. Receptors were obtained from an adult who was a healthcare worker with PCR-confirmed SARS-CoV-2 infection or an uninfected control (not recorded which).

This clonotype was observed a few times. This chain joins TRBV20-1 and TRBJ2-7, with D possibly matching TRBD2 (5 bases). CDR1 and CDR2 from the germline V gene are DFQATT and SNEGSKA (reference sequence). This CDR3 has 12 residues. The V end was cut by 4 bases, the J end by 7 bases, with 14 bases between. The CDR3 loop reads CSANEGLGEQYF. The CDR3 nucleotides are TGCAGTGCTAATGAGGGTCTGGGAGAGCAGTACTTC.

This clonotype was picked up many times. The genes are TRBV12-3 or TRBV12-4 and TRBJ2-1, with TRBD2 identical over 7 bases. The CDR3 consists of 14 residues. V gave up 7 bases and J gave up 9 bases; unmatched junction bases: 12. The CDR3 nucleotides are TGTGCCAGCATCCCGTCGGTGCGGGAGTTTGAGCAGTTCTTC. It yields the protein CASIPSVREFEQFF.

This clonotype has at least ten counts. The chain joins TRBV19 to TRBJ1-5; 12 bases map to TRBD1. Germline CDR1 LNHDA, CDR2 SQIVND (reference sequence). CDR3 length: 19 residues. After removal of 5 bases from V and 0 bases from J, the junction contained 11 bases not matched to a gene. The CDR3, as DNA: TGTGCCAGTAGTGCCCGCCCGGGACAGGGGGCAGTTAGCAATCAGCCCCAGCATTTT. This sequence encodes CASSARPGQGAVSNQPQHF.